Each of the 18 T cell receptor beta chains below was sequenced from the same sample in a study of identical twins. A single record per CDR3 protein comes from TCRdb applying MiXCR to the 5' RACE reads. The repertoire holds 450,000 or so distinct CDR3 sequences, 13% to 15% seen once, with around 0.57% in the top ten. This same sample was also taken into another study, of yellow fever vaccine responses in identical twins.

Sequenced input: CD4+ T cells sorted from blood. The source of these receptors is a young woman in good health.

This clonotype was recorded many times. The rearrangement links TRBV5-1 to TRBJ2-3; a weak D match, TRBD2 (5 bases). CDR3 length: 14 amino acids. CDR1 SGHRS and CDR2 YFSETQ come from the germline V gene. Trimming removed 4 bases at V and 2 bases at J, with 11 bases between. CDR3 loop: CASSGGVPTDTQYF. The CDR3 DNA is TGCGCCAGCAGCGGAGGTGTTCCCACAGATACGCAGTATTTT.

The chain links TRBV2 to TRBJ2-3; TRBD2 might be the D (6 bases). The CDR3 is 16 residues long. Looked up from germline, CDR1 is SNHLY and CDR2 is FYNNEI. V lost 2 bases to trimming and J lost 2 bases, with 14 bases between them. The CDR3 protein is CASSEPGLIITDTQYF. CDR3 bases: TGTGCCAGCAGTGAACCGGGACTGATAATCACAGATACGCAGTATTTT.

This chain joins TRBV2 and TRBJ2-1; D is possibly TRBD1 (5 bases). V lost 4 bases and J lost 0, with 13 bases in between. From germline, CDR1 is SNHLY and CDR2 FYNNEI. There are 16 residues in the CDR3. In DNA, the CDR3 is TGTGCCAGCAGTGTAGAACTGGACATCTCCTACAATGAGCAGTTCTTC. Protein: CASSVELDISYNEQFF.

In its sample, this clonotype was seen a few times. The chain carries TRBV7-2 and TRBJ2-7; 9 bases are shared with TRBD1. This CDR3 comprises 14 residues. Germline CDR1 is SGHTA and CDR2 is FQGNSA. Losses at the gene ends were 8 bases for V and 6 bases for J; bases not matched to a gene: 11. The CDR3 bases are TGTGCCAGCTCCAGGACAGGGGCGGATCTCGAGCAGTACTTC. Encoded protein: CASSRTGADLEQYF.

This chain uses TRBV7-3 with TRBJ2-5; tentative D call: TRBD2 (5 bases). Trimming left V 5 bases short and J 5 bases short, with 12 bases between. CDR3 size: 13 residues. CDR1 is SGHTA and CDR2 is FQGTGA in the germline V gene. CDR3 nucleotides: TGTGCCAGCAGCCTAGGACTGTGGGAGACCCAGTACTTC. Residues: CASSLGLWETQYF.

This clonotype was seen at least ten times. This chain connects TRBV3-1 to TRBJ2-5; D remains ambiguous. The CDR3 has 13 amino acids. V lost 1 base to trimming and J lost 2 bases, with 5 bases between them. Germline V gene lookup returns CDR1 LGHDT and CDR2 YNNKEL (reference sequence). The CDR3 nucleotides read TGTGCCAGCAGCCAAGGTTTACAAGAGACCCAGTACTTC. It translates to CASSQGLQETQYF.

Written as DNA, the CDR3 is TGTGCCAGCAGCTTAGTTTTGGGGGCAACTAATGAAAAACTGTTTTTT. It translates to CASSLVLGATNEKLFF. The chain has TRBV7-9 and TRBJ1-4; possibly TRBD1 for D (5 bases). CDR1 and CDR2 (germline): SEHNR, FQNEAQ (reference sequence). The CDR3 has 16 residues. The V end lost 1 base, the J end lost 0 bases, and 9 bases lay between the germline ends.

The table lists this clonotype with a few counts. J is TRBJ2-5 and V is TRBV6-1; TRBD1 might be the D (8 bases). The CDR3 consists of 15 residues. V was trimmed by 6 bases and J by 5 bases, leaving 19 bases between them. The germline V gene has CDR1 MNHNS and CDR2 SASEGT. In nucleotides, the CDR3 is TGTGCCAGCAGCCAACAGGGGGGGGGAGGCGAGACCCAGTACTTC. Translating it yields CASSQQGGGGETQYF.

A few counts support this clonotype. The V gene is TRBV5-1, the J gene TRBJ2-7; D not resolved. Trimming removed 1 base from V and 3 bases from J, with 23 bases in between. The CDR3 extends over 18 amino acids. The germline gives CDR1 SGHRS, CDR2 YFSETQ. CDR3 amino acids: CASSLPAGTPLLGYEQYF. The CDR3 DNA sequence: TGCGCCAGCAGCTTGCCGGCAGGCACACCCCTTCTTGGCTACGAGCAGTACTTC. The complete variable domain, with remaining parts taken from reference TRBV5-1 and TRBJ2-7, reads KAGVTQTPRYLIKTRGQQVTLSCSPISGHRSVSWYQQTPGQGLQFLFEYFSETQRNKGNFPGRFSGRQFSNSRSEMNVSTLELGDSALYLCASSLPAGTPLLGYEQYFGPGTRLTVT.

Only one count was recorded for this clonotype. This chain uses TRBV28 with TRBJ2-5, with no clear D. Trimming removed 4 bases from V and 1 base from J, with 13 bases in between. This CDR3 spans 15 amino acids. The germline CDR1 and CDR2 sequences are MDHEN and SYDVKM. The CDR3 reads CASSSRERPQETQYF. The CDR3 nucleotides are TGTGCCAGCAGTTCCCGAGAACGGCCCCAAGAGACCCAGTACTTC.

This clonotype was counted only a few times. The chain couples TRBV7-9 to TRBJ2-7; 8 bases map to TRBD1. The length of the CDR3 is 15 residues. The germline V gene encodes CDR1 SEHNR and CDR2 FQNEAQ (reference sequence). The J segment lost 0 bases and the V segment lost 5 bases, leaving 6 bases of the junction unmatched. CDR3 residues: CASSKGTGNSYEQYF. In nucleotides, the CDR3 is TGTGCCAGCAGCAAGGGGACAGGAAACTCCTACGAGCAGTACTTC.

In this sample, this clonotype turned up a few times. The CDR3 nucleotides are TGTGCCAGCAGCTATGGGCTCGGAATCCGATCAGTCTACGAGCAGTACTTC. Protein sequence: CASSYGLGIRSVYEQYF. The rearrangement links TRBV7-9 to TRBJ2-7; D is uncertain. The germline gives CDR1 SEHNR, CDR2 FQNEAQ (reference sequence). The CDR3 loop spans 17 amino acids. Trimming shortened V by 4 bases and J by 3 bases, and 22 bases separated the two germline ends.

The CDR3 DNA follows: TGCAGCGTTGAAGAAGGCGCAGGCCGAACCGGGGAGCTGTTTTTT. Protein: CSVEEGAGRTGELFF. The chain uses TRBV29-1 and TRBJ2-2; no reliable D call. The CDR3 is 15 amino acids. Trimming left V 0 bases short and J 5 bases short, with 13 bases between. CDR1 SQVTM and CDR2 ANQGSEA come from the germline V gene.

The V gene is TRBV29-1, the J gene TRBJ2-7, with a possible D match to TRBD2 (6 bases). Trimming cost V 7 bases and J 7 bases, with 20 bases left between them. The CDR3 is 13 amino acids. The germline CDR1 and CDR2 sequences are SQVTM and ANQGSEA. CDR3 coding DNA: TGCAGCGGGAGACCCGGGACTCCGGGGGAGCAGTACTTC. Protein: CSGRPGTPGEQYF.

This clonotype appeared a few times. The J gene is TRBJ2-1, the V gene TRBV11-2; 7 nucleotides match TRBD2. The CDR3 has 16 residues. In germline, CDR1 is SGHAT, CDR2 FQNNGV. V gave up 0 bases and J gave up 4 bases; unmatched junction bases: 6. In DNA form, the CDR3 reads TGTGCCAGCAGCTTAGATATGGGGGGAGGGTACAATGAGCAGTTCTTC. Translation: CASSLDMGGGYNEQFF.

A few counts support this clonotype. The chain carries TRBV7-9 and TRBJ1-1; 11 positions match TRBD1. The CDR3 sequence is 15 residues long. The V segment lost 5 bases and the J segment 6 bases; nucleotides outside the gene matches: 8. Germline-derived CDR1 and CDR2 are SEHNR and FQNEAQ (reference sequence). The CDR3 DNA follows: TGTGCCAGCAGCGGCCGGGACAGGGGGACCGCTGAAGCTTTCTTT. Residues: CASSGRDRGTAEAFF. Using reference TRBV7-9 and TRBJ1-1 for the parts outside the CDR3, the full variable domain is DTGVSQNPRHKITKRGQNVTFRCDPISEHNRLYWYRQTLGQGPEFLTYFQNEAQLEKSRLLSDRFSAERPKGSFSTLEIQRTEQGDSAMYLCASSGRDRGTAEAFFGQGTRLTVV.

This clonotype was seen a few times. The chain's CDR3 is CASSLALGGGQPQHF. DNA for the CDR3: TGTGCCAGCAGCTTAGCGCTAGGGGGAGGGCAGCCCCAGCATTTT. The chain uses TRBV7-6 and TRBJ1-5; D may be TRBD1 (6 bases). Trimming cost V 0 bases and J 7 bases, with 13 bases left between them. Germline CDR1 and CDR2: SGHVS and FNYEAQ. CDR3 length: 15 residues.

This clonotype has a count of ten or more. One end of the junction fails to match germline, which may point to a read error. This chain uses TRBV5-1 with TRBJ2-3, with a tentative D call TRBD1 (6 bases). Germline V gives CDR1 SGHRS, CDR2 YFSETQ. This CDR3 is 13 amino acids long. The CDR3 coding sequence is TGTGCCAGCAGTTCCCAGGGGACAGATACGCAGTATTTT. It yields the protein CASSSQGTDTQYF. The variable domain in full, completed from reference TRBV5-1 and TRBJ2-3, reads KAGVTQTPRYLIKTRGQQVTLSCSPISGHRSVSWYQQTPGQGLQFLFEYFSETQRNKGNFPGRFSGRQFSNSRSEMNVSTLELGDSALYLCASSSQGTDTQYFGPGTRLTVL.